These T cell receptor beta chains were read from a single sample in a study of blood T cell repertoires in COVID-19. Profiling relied on immunoSEQ multiplex PCR, and the TCRdb table lists in-frame clones only, not all of them. The sample has around 220,000 clones, approximately 82% seen once. The sequencing sample was made of peripheral blood. These receptor sequences come from a woman older than 75 with active or convalescent COVID-19. Both conserved end residues are part of each CDR3. Each record gives: V gene, J gene, clone size, D gene, CDR3 DNA, CDR3 protein. D genes are given only for firm matches. Clone size is given for some rows only: seen once, a few or many times, or a class if the clone is expanded.

v_call: TRBV10-3
j_call: TRBJ1-1
clone_size: .
d_call: TRBD1
cdr3_nt: TGTGCCATCAACACTGACAGGGCGAACACTGAAGCTTTCTTT
cdr3_aa: CAINTDRANTEAFF

v_call: TRBV5-8
j_call: TRBJ2-3
clone_size: .
d_call: TRBD2
cdr3_nt: TGTGCCAGCAGCTTGGCCGAGCGGGAGTGGACAGATACGCAGTATTTT
cdr3_aa: CASSLAEREWTDTQYF

v_call: TRBV19
j_call: TRBJ1-5
clone_size: few
d_call: .
cdr3_nt: TGTGCCAGTACCCTGCTAGGGGTGAGCAATCAGCCCCAGCATTTT
cdr3_aa: CASTLLGVSNQPQHF

v_call: TRBV21-1
j_call: TRBJ2-7
clone_size: .
d_call: .
cdr3_nt: TGTGCCAGCAGCAAAGGGGCGACAATAGGGGACGAGCAGTACTTC
cdr3_aa: CASSKGATIGDEQYF

v_call: TRBV28
j_call: TRBJ1-1
clone_size: few
d_call: .
cdr3_nt: TGTGCCAGCCTCAGACTAGGTCGGCCAGAAGCTTTCTTT
cdr3_aa: CASLRLGRPEAFF

v_call: TRBV9
j_call: TRBJ1-3
clone_size: .
d_call: .
cdr3_nt: TGTGCCAGCAGCGTAGCTGGGGCCAACTCTGGAAACACCATATATTTT
cdr3_aa: CASSVAGANSGNTIYF

v_call: TRBV5-1
j_call: TRBJ1-2
clone_size: .
d_call: TRBD1
cdr3_nt: TGCGCCAGCAGCTTGGGGGACAGCTCTCTTAATGGCTACACCTTC
cdr3_aa: CASSLGDSSLNGYTF

v_call: TRBV28
j_call: TRBJ1-2
clone_size: .
d_call: TRBD1
cdr3_nt: TGTGCCAGCAGTGAGGACAGGGACTATGGCTACACCTTC
cdr3_aa: CASSEDRDYGYTF

v_call: TRBV7-9
j_call: TRBJ2-5
clone_size: .
d_call: TRBD2
cdr3_nt: TGTGCCAGCAGCTTATCCTTAGCGGGCCAAGAGACCCAGTACTTC
cdr3_aa: CASSLSLAGQETQYF

v_call: TRBV7-9
j_call: TRBJ1-1
clone_size: .
d_call: .
cdr3_nt: TGTGCCAGCAGCTTACAGGGGAACACTGAAGCTTTCTTT
cdr3_aa: CASSLQGNTEAFF

v_call: TRBV18
j_call: TRBJ1-2
clone_size: .
d_call: TRBD1
cdr3_nt: TGTGCCAGCTCCCCTGACAGGGGAAATGGCTACACCTTC
cdr3_aa: CASSPDRGNGYTF

v_call: TRBV3-1/TRBV3-2
j_call: TRBJ2-2
clone_size: .
d_call: TRBD2
cdr3_nt: TGTGCCAGTAGGAGCGGGGGGGACACCGGGGAGCTGTTTTTT
cdr3_aa: CASRSGGDTGELFF

v_call: TRBV6-5
j_call: TRBJ2-4
clone_size: .
d_call: TRBD2
cdr3_nt: TGTGCCAGCCACAGCGGGAGGGACGGAAACATTCAGTACTTC
cdr3_aa: CASHSGRDGNIQYF

v_call: TRBV3-1/TRBV3-2
j_call: TRBJ2-7
clone_size: .
d_call: TRBD1
cdr3_nt: TGTGCCAGCAGCGAGACAGGGATTAACTACGAGCAGTACTTC
cdr3_aa: CASSETGINYEQYF

v_call: TRBV3-1/TRBV3-2
j_call: TRBJ1-2
clone_size: .
d_call: .
cdr3_nt: TGTGCCAGCAGCCCGGCGGGGTTAAACTATGGCTACACCTTC
cdr3_aa: CASSPAGLNYGYTF

v_call: TRBV2
j_call: TRBJ2-3
clone_size: .
d_call: .
cdr3_nt: TGTGCCAGCAGTGAATTTGGCCCGCTAGAGGGCACAGATACGCAGTATTTT
cdr3_aa: CASSEFGPLEGTDTQYF